One sample yielded the 32 T cell receptor beta chains listed below, sequenced in a study of blood T cell repertoires in COVID-19. This table comes from immunoSEQ multiplex PCR, and its TCRdb copy is limited to in-frame clones, with some not included. Among some 230,000 clones listed, around four fifths were seen once. What was sequenced was peripheral blood. These receptors were collected from a woman at least 80 years old with COVID-19, enrolled during active disease.

J is TRBJ2-1 and V is TRBV19; 7 bases are shared with TRBD2. J was trimmed by 3 bases and V by 6 bases; bases with no gene match: 5. Germline CDR1 LNHDA, CDR2 SQIVND (reference sequence). The CDR3 is 14 residues long. Here the CDR3 reads CASRGGLVYNEQFF. CDR3 coding DNA: TGTGCCAGTAGGGGAGGGTTGGTCTACAATGAGCAGTTCTTC. The whole variable domain, filled in from reference TRBV19 and TRBJ2-1, reads DGGITQSPKYLFRKEGQNVTLSCEQNLNHDAMYWYRQDPGQGLRLIYYSQIVNDFQKGDIAEGYSVSREKKESFPLTVTSAQKNPTAFYLCASRGGLVYNEQFFGPGTRLTVL.

The chain joins TRBV6-5 to TRBJ1-2; D call uncertain. The germline CDR1 and CDR2 sequences are MNHEY and SVGAGI. V was shortened by 8 bases and J by 8 bases, with 18 bases between the two germline ends. This CDR3 has 13 residues. The CDR3 sequence: CASFARGSGGYTF. The DNA for the CDR3 is TGTGCCAGCTTTGCACGGGGTTCGGGAGGCTACACCTTC.

This clone was seen only once. CDR3 sequence (DNA): TGTGCCAGCTCACCGAGCGAGAACTATGGCTACACCTTC. It encodes CASSPSENYGYTF. The rearrangement links TRBV18 to TRBJ1-2; D is uncertain. The CDR3 length is 13 residues. Germline V gene lookup returns CDR1 KGHSH and CDR2 LQKENI. V was cut by 3 bases and J by 2 bases, with 7 bases left in between.

The chain links TRBV5-8 to TRBJ1-1, with 7 bases matching TRBD1. CDR1 and CDR2 (germline): SGHTS, YDEGEE. The CDR3 runs to 15 residues. The J segment lost 0 bases and the V segment lost 3 bases, leaving 5 bases of the junction unmatched. CDR3 in DNA: TGTGCCAGCAGCTACCTGGGACAGATGAACACTGAAGCTTTCTTT. This gives the protein CASSYLGQMNTEAFF.

This clone was found once. The rearrangement links TRBV4-3 to TRBJ1-1; TRBD1 might be the D (6 bases). V was shortened by 4 bases and J by 1 base, with 16 bases between the two germline ends. CDR1 and CDR2 (germline): LGHNA, YSLEER. This CDR3 is 16 amino acids long. The CDR3 reads CASSPLQGGQNTEAFF. Here the CDR3 DNA reads TGCGCCAGCAGCCCTCTCCAAGGGGGACAGAACACTGAAGCTTTCTTT.

This sequence joins TRBV7-9 and TRBJ1-2; D is ambiguous. V lost 5 bases and J lost 4, with 5 bases in between. Germline V gives CDR1 SEHNR, CDR2 FQNEAQ (reference sequence). The CDR3 extends over 11 amino acids. CDR3 in amino acids: CASSLAYGYTF. CDR3 in DNA: TGTGCCAGCAGCCTGGCCTATGGCTACACCTTC.

V gene TRBV19 combines with J gene TRBJ2-1, with D unclear. Germline V gene data show CDR1 as LNHDA and CDR2 as SQIVND (reference sequence). This CDR3 is built from 12 residues. V lost 10 bases, J lost 4 bases, and 11 bases lay in between. The CDR3 coding sequence is TGTGCCACTGGCCCAGTTTACAATGAGCAGTTCTTC. Protein: CATGPVYNEQFF.

The chain couples TRBV6-2 or TRBV6-3 to TRBJ1-2; 9 nucleotides match TRBD1. CDR3 size: 13 residues. Trimming cost V 5 bases and J 8 bases; bases outside gene matches: 6. In germline, CDR1 is MNHEY, CDR2 SVGEGT. In DNA form, the CDR3 reads TGTGCCAGCAGTCAGGACAGGGGAAGGGGCTACACCTTC. It is translated as CASSQDRGRGYTF.

The chain joins TRBV6-6 to TRBJ2-2; D is possibly TRBD1 (5 bases). Trimming removed 7 bases from V and 5 bases from J, with 14 bases in between. Germline V gene data show CDR1 as MNHNY and CDR2 as SVGAGI (reference sequence). The CDR3 has 14 amino acids. The CDR3 loop reads CASNPGIGTGELFF. CDR3 in DNA: TGTGCCAGCAATCCAGGGATAGGAACCGGGGAGCTGTTTTTT.

DNA of the CDR3: TGTGCCAGCAGTCTTGCCCCATCCGGACTAGCGGGAGGAGAGACCCAGTACTTC. Protein product: CASSLAPSGLAGGETQYF. The chain carries TRBV9 and TRBJ2-5; 14 positions agree with TRBD2. This CDR3 contains 18 residues. V lost 5 bases and J lost 4; bases outside the gene matches: 13. Germline V CDR1 and CDR2: SGDLS, YYNGEE.

The genes are TRBV30 and TRBJ1-2; D perhaps matches TRBD1 (5 bases). The CDR3 runs to 13 residues. The germline V gene encodes CDR1 GTSNPN and CDR2 SVGIG (reference sequence). V shed 3 bases and J shed 0 bases, with 8 bases lying between them. Written as DNA, the CDR3 is TGTGCCTGGAGAAGGGGATCTAACTATGGCTACACCTTC. Its translation: CAWRRGSNYGYTF. Full variable domain (outside the CDR3, taken from reference TRBV30 and TRBJ1-2): SQTIHQWPATLVQPVGSPLSLECTVEGTSNPNLYWYRQAAGRGLQLLFYSVGIGQISSEVPQNLSASRPQDRQFILSSKKLLLSDSGFYLCAWRRGSNYGYTFGSGTRLTVV.

The gene calls are TRBV24-1 and TRBJ1-3; D possibly corresponds to TRBD1 (6 bases). Trimming left V 5 bases short and J 6 bases short, with 16 bases between. The CDR3 loop spans 15 amino acids. Germline CDR1 and CDR2: KGHDR and SFDVKD. CDR3 loop: CATSGKTGDENTIYF. CDR3 bases: TGTGCCACCAGTGGTAAGACAGGAGATGAAAACACCATATATTTT.

The gene calls are TRBV5-1 and TRBJ1-1, with 7 bases aligning to TRBD1. The CDR3 is 15 residues long. V lost 3 bases to trimming and J lost 0 bases; unmatched junction nucleotides: 5. Germline CDR1 and CDR2: SGHRS and YFSETQ. CDR3 protein: CASSSTGTVNTEAFF. The CDR3 DNA sequence: TGCGCCAGCAGCTCAACCGGGACAGTGAACACTGAAGCTTTCTTT. The whole variable domain, remainder taken from reference TRBV5-1 and TRBJ1-1, is KAGVTQTPRYLIKTRGQQVTLSCSPISGHRSVSWYQQTPGQGLQFLFEYFSETQRNKGNFPGRFSGRQFSNSRSEMNVSTLELGDSALYLCASSSTGTVNTEAFFGQGTRLTVV.

The chain is built from TRBV11-2 and TRBJ1-1; TRBD1 aligns across 9 bases. The germline gives CDR1 SGHAT, CDR2 FQNNGV. The length of the CDR3 is 15 residues. Trimming at V came to 5 bases and at J to 0 bases, leaving 4 bases not matched to a gene. CDR3 coding DNA: TGTGCCAGCAGCGGGAGACAGGGGGTGAACACTGAAGCTTTCTTT. Translated: CASSGRQGVNTEAFF.

This chain joins TRBV6-5 and TRBJ1-4, with D possibly TRBD1 on 5 matching bases. V was clipped by 0 bases and J by 7 bases, with 12 bases between them. Germline V CDR1 and CDR2: MNHEY, SVGAGI. The CDR3 contains 15 residues. DNA for the CDR3: TGTGCCAGCAGTTACTCTGGGGCCCGGAGTGAAAAACTGTTTTTT. Its protein product is CASSYSGARSEKLFF.

V is TRBV7-9 and J is TRBJ2-7; perhaps TRBD1 as D (6 bases). The CDR3 spans 15 residues. The germline V gene has CDR1 SEHNR and CDR2 FQNEAQ (reference sequence). Between the trimmed V and J ends, which lost 5 bases and 2 bases, there was a span of 16 bases. The CDR3 bases are TGTGCCAGCAGCAAACTCGAGACAGGAACCTACGAGCAGTACTTC. It codes for CASSKLETGTYEQYF.

The J gene is TRBJ2-7, the V gene TRBV6-5; 8 nucleotides line up with TRBD2. The J segment lost 3 bases and the V segment lost 0 bases, leaving 4 bases of the junction unmatched. The CDR3 has 15 amino acids. Germline values: CDR1 MNHEY, CDR2 SVGAGI. CDR3 protein: CASSYSSGGIYEQYF. In nucleotides, the CDR3 is TGTGCCAGCAGTTACTCGAGCGGGGGCATCTACGAGCAGTACTTC.

The chain combines TRBV6-2 or TRBV6-3 with TRBJ2-6, with D possibly TRBD1 on 6 matching bases. V was shortened by 1 base and J by 0 bases, with 10 bases between the two germline ends. Germline values: CDR1 MNHEY, CDR2 SVGEGT. The CDR3 is 17 residues long. Here the CDR3 reads CASSYYPDSSGANVLTF. The CDR3 DNA follows: TGTGCCAGCAGTTACTACCCGGACAGCTCTGGGGCCAACGTCCTGACTTTC.

The rearrangement uses TRBV11-3 and TRBJ2-1; TRBD1 agrees at 8 bases. The junction had 5 bases not matched to a gene; V was cut back by 1 base and J by 9 bases. CDR1 is SGHNT and CDR2 is YENEEA in the germline V gene. The CDR3 has 14 residues. CDR3 residues: CASSLASTGGEQFF. CDR3 bases: TGTGCCAGCAGCTTAGCGTCAACAGGGGGTGAGCAGTTCTTC.

This chain connects TRBV7-3 to TRBJ2-3; 9 bases fit TRBD1. Per the germline V gene, CDR1 is SGHTA and CDR2 is FQGTGA. Germline trimming cut 5 bases from V and 1 base from J; bases unmatched to any gene: 1. The CDR3 consists of 14 residues. The CDR3: CASSRTGGTDTQYF. CDR3 sequence (DNA): TGTGCCAGCAGCCGGACAGGGGGCACAGATACGCAGTATTTT.

The rearrangement links TRBV13 to TRBJ2-1; D unresolved. The CDR3 sequence is 17 residues long. With 6 bases removed from V and 3 bases from J, the gap between germline ends came to 21 bases. Germline V CDR1 and CDR2: PRHDT, FYEKMQ (reference sequence). The CDR3 DNA sequence: TGTGCCAGCAGGCCATCCTCCTGGCCGACGGGCTACAATGAGCAGTTCTTC. Protein sequence: CASRPSSWPTGYNEQFF.

The chain joins TRBV7-2 to TRBJ1-2, with TRBD1 identical over 9 bases. The CDR3 runs to 14 residues. Looked up from germline, CDR1 is SGHTA and CDR2 is FQGNSA. V dropped 5 bases and J dropped 2; count of bases not matched to a gene: 3. The CDR3 region has the DNA TGTGCCAGCAGCCCCACAGGGGGCAACTATGGCTACACCTTC. Its protein is CASSPTGGNYGYTF.

This chain joins TRBV3-1 (or the pseudogene TRBV3-2) and TRBJ2-3, with D maybe TRBD2 (6 bases). This CDR3 has 14 amino acids. V lost 4 bases and J 5 bases, leaving 13 bases between the germline ends. Germline values: CDR1 LGHDT, CDR2 YNNKEL (reference sequence). CDR3: CASSLSGGGDTQYF. The CDR3 DNA sequence: TGTGCCAGCAGCCTTAGCGGTGGTGGAGATACGCAGTATTTT.

The CDR3 DNA is TGTGCCAGCAGCCTACTAGGCGGTGAGCAGTTCTTC. Its translation is CASSLLGGEQFF. This chain joins TRBV3-1 (or the pseudogene TRBV3-2) and TRBJ2-1; a weak D match, TRBD2 (5 bases). CDR1 and CDR2 from the germline V gene are LGHDT and YNNKEL (reference sequence). The CDR3 is 12 amino acids. Trimming cost V 4 bases and J 9 bases, with 10 bases left between them.

The chain joins TRBV29-1 to TRBJ1-1, with TRBD1 as a possible D gene (6 bases). Germline V gives CDR1 SQVTM, CDR2 ANQGSEA. This CDR3 spans 14 amino acids. The V end was cut by 7 bases, the J end by 0 bases, with 15 bases between. This CDR3 reads CSAYRDLMNTEAFF. CDR3 nucleotides: TGCAGCGCATACAGGGACCTGATGAACACTGAAGCTTTCTTT.

A single count supports this clone. The rearrangement links TRBV6-5 to TRBJ2-5, with a possible D match to TRBD2 (6 bases). Germline V CDR1 and CDR2: MNHEY, SVGAGI. Trimming left V 6 bases short and J 0 bases short, with 8 bases between. This CDR3 is built from 13 residues. In DNA, the CDR3 is TGTGCCAGCAGCCGGGGGTACCAAGAGACCCAGTACTTC. Translated, it gives CASSRGYQETQYF.

This clone was seen only once. This sequence joins TRBV6-6 and TRBJ2-7, with a possible D match to TRBD2 (6 bases). The CDR3 runs to 17 residues. Germline loops: CDR1 MNHNY, CDR2 SVGAGI (reference sequence). The V and J ends lost 5 bases and 3 bases respectively, with 23 bases between them. This CDR3 is CASSRLSGPEGIYEQYF. As DNA, the CDR3 is TGTGCCAGCAGTCGATTATCGGGGCCGGAGGGCATCTACGAGCAGTACTTC.

In its sample, this clone was seen once. The chain joins TRBV11-3 to TRBJ2-1, with 11 nucleotides matching TRBD1. This CDR3 region has 15 residues. The trim removed 3 bases at V and 7 bases at J, leaving 5 bases unmatched. The germline V gene has CDR1 SGHNT and CDR2 YENEEA. The CDR3 bases are TGTGCCAGCAGCTTGAGGGGGACAGGGGGGAATGAGCAGTTCTTC. This encodes CASSLRGTGGNEQFF.

The chain uses TRBV12-5 and TRBJ1-1; 8 bases fit TRBD1. CDR1 and CDR2 (germline): LGHNT, FRNRAP. The CDR3 contains 18 residues. V trimming: 6 bases; J trimming: 0 bases; junction bases outside the gene matches: 15. CDR3 in amino acids: CASGPTGQGSGVNTEAFF. CDR3 nucleotides: TGTGCTAGTGGCCCCACAGGACAGGGATCCGGTGTGAACACTGAAGCTTTCTTT.

This chain connects TRBV4-1 to TRBJ1-3, with D tentatively TRBD1 (6 bases). CDR1 and CDR2 from the germline V gene are MGHRA and YSYEKL. The CDR3 spans 14 residues. Trimming pared 5 bases from V and 2 bases from J, leaving 10 bases between. The CDR3 protein is CASSAQGAGNTIYF. As DNA, the CDR3 is TGCGCCAGCAGCGCACAGGGTGCTGGAAACACCATATATTTT.

The gene calls are TRBV11-2 and TRBJ2-7; D is uncertain. Germline CDR1 reads SGHAT; CDR2 reads FQNNGV. Trimming cost V 5 bases and J 4 bases, with 24 bases left between them. The CDR3 spans 17 residues. DNA for the CDR3: TGTGCCAGCAGCCCCCCGGGTTTAGTAGGAAGAGGATACGAGCAGTACTTC. Translation gives CASSPPGLVGRGYEQYF.

The CDR3 protein is CASSQPGLALNTGELFF. In DNA form, the CDR3 reads TGTGCCAGCAGTCAACCTGGACTAGCTCTGAACACCGGGGAGCTGTTTTTT. The rearrangement uses TRBV28 and TRBJ2-2; 8 nucleotides match TRBD2. Germline CDR1 is MDHEN and CDR2 is SYDVKM. V lost 5 bases to trimming and J lost 1 base; unmatched junction nucleotides: 9. The CDR3 runs 17 residues.